Each of the 20 T cell receptor beta chains below was sequenced from the same sample in a study of blood T cell repertoires in COVID-19. Sequenced by immunoSEQ multiplex PCR; TCRdb stores in-frame clones only, minus some. Here the sample spans roughly 330,000 clones, approximately 82% being singletons. What was sequenced was peripheral blood. These receptors were taken from a woman aged 50 to 60 with acute or convalescent COVID-19.

The CDR3 bases are TGTGCCAGCAGCTCAGGGGGTATCACCGGGGAGCTGTTTTTT. Encoded protein: CASSSGGITGELFF. The genes are TRBV5-8 and TRBJ2-2; 7 positions match TRBD1. V lost 3 bases to trimming and J lost 4 bases; unmatched junction nucleotides: 3. Germline CDR1 reads SGHTS; CDR2 reads YDEGEE. The CDR3 runs 14 residues.

This sequence joins TRBV10-1 and TRBJ2-3; 9 positions agree with TRBD2. Germline assignment: CDR1 WNHNN and CDR2 SYGVQD (reference sequence). J gave up 0 bases and V 7 bases, and 17 bases lay outside the gene matches. The CDR3 is made up of 19 amino acids. For the CDR3, the DNA is TGCGCCAGCATCCGGCCGGTTGGTAGCGGGAGTCGGAGCACAGATACGCAGTATTTT. Its protein product is CASIRPVGSGSRSTDTQYF.

The CDR3, as DNA: TGCGCCAGCTCGTCAGGGGGCACCGGGGAGCTGTTTTTT. It is translated as CASSSGGTGELFF. The chain combines TRBV10-2 with TRBJ2-2; 7 bases are a match to TRBD1. This CDR3 contains 13 residues. CDR1 and CDR2 from the germline V gene are WSHSY and SAAADI. V was clipped by 8 bases and J by 4 bases; unmatched bases: 4.

The chain combines TRBV27 with TRBJ2-7, with TRBD1 matching over 7 bases. The trim removed 3 bases at V and 3 bases at J, leaving 2 bases unmatched. The CDR3 contains 13 residues. Germline V gene lookup returns CDR1 MNHEY and CDR2 SMNVEV (reference sequence). The CDR3 loop is CASSFDRDYEQYF. CDR3 in DNA: TGTGCCAGCAGTTTTGACAGGGACTACGAGCAGTACTTC.

V is TRBV11-3 and J is TRBJ2-2, with D possibly being TRBD2 (6 bases). Trimming cost V 5 bases and J 7 bases, with 17 bases left between them. The germline V gene has CDR1 SGHNT and CDR2 YENEEA. This CDR3 comprises 15 residues. CDR3 loop: CASSPGGTWVGELFF. CDR3 DNA sequence: TGTGCCAGCAGCCCAGGCGGGACGTGGGTCGGGGAGCTGTTTTTT.

This clone was observed once. V gene TRBV25-1 combines with J gene TRBJ2-5; D unresolved. The V end was cut by 2 bases, the J end by 5 bases, with 9 bases between. The CDR3 loop spans 13 amino acids. Germline assignment: CDR1 MGHDK and CDR2 SYGVNS. The CDR3 reads CASSEAARETQYF. The CDR3, as DNA: TGTGCCAGCAGTGAAGCCGCCCGGGAGACCCAGTACTTC.

V usage is TRBV7-9 and J usage is TRBJ2-1; 9 bases map to TRBD1. There are 15 residues in the CDR3. Germline-derived CDR1 and CDR2 are SEHNR and FQNEAQ (reference sequence). V lost 5 bases, J lost 2 bases, and 4 bases stayed unmatched. For the CDR3, the DNA is TGTGCCAGCAGCCCAAGACAGGGGGCCTACAATGAGCAGTTCTTC. Its translation is CASSPRQGAYNEQFF.

The V and J genes are TRBV30 and TRBJ1-5; 7 bases align to TRBD1. The V segment lost 3 bases and the J segment 3 bases; nucleotides outside the gene matches: 5. The CDR3 covers 14 residues. Germline values: CDR1 GTSNPN, CDR2 SVGIG (reference sequence). CDR3 DNA sequence: TGTGCCTGGAGCGAGGGGGCTCCCAATCAGCCCCAGCATTTT. Its translation is CAWSEGAPNQPQHF.

This sequence joins TRBV14 and TRBJ1-2; D uncertain. V was clipped by 3 bases and J by 4 bases, with 9 bases between them. This CDR3 comprises 13 residues. Germline-derived CDR1 and CDR2 are SGHDN and FVKESK. For the CDR3, the DNA is TGTGCCAGCAGCCAGTCCGGGGTCTATGGCTACACCTTC. This gives the protein CASSQSGVYGYTF.

The chain combines TRBV9 with TRBJ2-5; tentative D call: TRBD2 (5 bases). The germline V and J ends were trimmed by 0 bases and 5 bases, with 14 bases remaining between them. CDR1 is SGDLS and CDR2 is YYNGEE in the germline V gene. This CDR3 has 15 amino acids. DNA for the CDR3: TGTGCCAGCAGCGTAGCCAGCGGTAGGGCGGAGACCCAGTACTTC. It translates to CASSVASGRAETQYF.

This clone was seen a handful of times. The genes are TRBV5-8 and TRBJ2-2; D unresolved. V lost 7 bases, J lost 3 bases, and 19 bases lay in between. The CDR3 is 16 residues long. Per the germline V gene, CDR1 is SGHTS and CDR2 is YDEGEE. The CDR3 spells CASGVGLAMDTGELFF. CDR3 bases: TGTGCCAGCGGAGTTGGCCTGGCGATGGACACCGGGGAGCTGTTTTTT.

CDR3 in DNA: TGTGCCAGCACTAGCGGGGGGTCTAAGACCCAGTACTTC. Its protein is CASTSGGSKTQYF. The V and J genes are TRBV5-4 and TRBJ2-5, with 11 bases lining up with TRBD2. Trimming at V came to 6 bases and at J to 6 bases, leaving 4 bases not matched to a gene. Looked up from germline, CDR1 is SGHNT and CDR2 is YYREEE (reference sequence). The CDR3 consists of 13 residues.

This clone was picked up many times. The gene calls are TRBV5-1 and TRBJ2-1; D may be TRBD1 (5 bases). V lost 4 bases and J lost 5, with 10 bases in between. The CDR3 sequence is 13 residues long. The V gene's germline CDR1 is SGHRS and CDR2 YFSETQ. CDR3 amino acids: CASSQDRNNEQFF. In nucleotides, the CDR3 is TGCGCCAGCAGCCAAGACAGAAACAATGAGCAGTTCTTC.

J is TRBJ2-3 and V is TRBV11-2; 10 nucleotides align to TRBD2. J lost 1 base, V lost 2 bases, and 0 bases had no gene match. The germline gives CDR1 SGHAT, CDR2 FQNNGV. This CDR3 comprises 15 residues. The CDR3 is CASSLLAGGTDTQYF. In DNA form, the CDR3 reads TGTGCCAGCAGCTTACTAGCGGGGGGCACAGATACGCAGTATTTT.

This sequence joins TRBV7-9 and TRBJ1-2; TRBD1 aligns across 9 bases. J gave up 7 bases and V 5 bases, and 8 bases lay outside the gene matches. The germline gives CDR1 SEHNR, CDR2 FQNEAQ (reference sequence). This CDR3 region has 14 residues. In nucleotides, the CDR3 is TGTGCCAGCAGCGACCGGGACAGGGCGGCTGGCTACACCTTC. This gives the protein CASSDRDRAAGYTF.

V is TRBV3-1 (or the pseudogene TRBV3-2) and J is TRBJ2-3, with 7 positions matching TRBD2. The germline V gene has CDR1 LGHDT and CDR2 YNNKEL (reference sequence). The CDR3 has 14 residues. The trim removed 4 bases at V and 4 bases at J, leaving 5 bases unmatched. The CDR3 coding sequence is TGTGCCAGCAGCCCCCCAGCGGGATCAGATACGCAGTATTTT. Translation gives CASSPPAGSDTQYF.

V gene TRBV18 combines with J gene TRBJ2-5, with a weak D call TRBD2 (5 bases). This CDR3 spans 13 amino acids. V lost 3 bases to trimming and J lost 2 bases, with 7 bases between them. The V gene's germline CDR1 is KGHSH and CDR2 LQKENI. The CDR3: CASSPGIQETQYF. CDR3 DNA: TGTGCCAGCTCACCCGGGATACAAGAGACCCAGTACTTC.

The chain employs TRBV9 and TRBJ1-6, with a tentative D call TRBD1 (6 bases). V lost 3 bases, J lost 5 bases, and 9 bases lay in between. The CDR3 has 14 residues. Looked up from germline, CDR1 is SGDLS and CDR2 is YYNGEE. The CDR3 region is CASSADRNNSPLHF. CDR3 DNA: TGTGCCAGCAGCGCGGACAGAAATAATTCACCCCTCCACTTT. The whole variable domain, filled in from reference TRBV9 and TRBJ1-6, reads DSGVTQTPKHLITATGQRVTLRCSPRSGDLSVYWYQQSLDQGLQFLIQYYNGEERAKGNILERFSAQQFPDLHSELNLSSLELGDSALYFCASSADRNNSPLHFGNGTRLTVT.

The V call is TRBV2, the J call TRBJ2-3, with 8 bases fitting TRBD1. The trim removed 5 bases at V and 9 bases at J, leaving 10 bases unmatched. CDR1 is SNHLY and CDR2 is FYNNEI in the germline V gene. The CDR3 covers 14 residues. DNA for the CDR3: TGTGCCAGCAGTCGACAGGGGCCGATTGACACGCAGTATTTT. Protein product: CASSRQGPIDTQYF.

The chain has TRBV5-1 and TRBJ1-2; 10 nucleotides align to TRBD1. The CDR3 spans 15 residues. The J segment lost 4 bases and the V segment lost 4 bases, leaving 7 bases of the junction unmatched. CDR1 is SGHRS and CDR2 is YFSETQ in the germline V gene. This CDR3 is CASSPRQGASYGYTF. In DNA form, the CDR3 reads TGCGCCAGCAGCCCGAGACAGGGGGCGAGCTATGGCTACACCTTC. The complete variable domain, with remaining parts taken from reference TRBV5-1 and TRBJ1-2, reads KAGVTQTPRYLIKTRGQQVTLSCSPISGHRSVSWYQQTPGQGLQFLFEYFSETQRNKGNFPGRFSGRQFSNSRSEMNVSTLELGDSALYLCASSPRQGASYGYTFGSGTRLTVV.